One sample yielded the 32 T cell receptor beta chains listed below, sequenced in a study of cytomegalovirus exposure and HLA in healthy donors. 13 Jbeta primers and 60 Vbeta primers were used for the PCR. Some clones are missing from TCRdb's copy, which holds only in-frame ones; the method was immunoSEQ multiplex PCR. Seen here are more than 75,000 clones, roughly 70% observed once, and the top ten hold over 8%. Sequencing was carried out using PBMCs. The receptors were gathered from a man in his forties in good health and CMV-seropositive.

In its sample, this clone was seen a few times. V usage is TRBV7-9 and J usage is TRBJ2-3, with D perhaps TRBD1 (6 bases). Germline CDR1 SEHNR, CDR2 FQNEAQ (reference sequence). The CDR3 has 19 residues. Trimming removed 5 bases at V and 0 bases at J, with 24 bases between. As DNA, the CDR3 is TGTGCCAGCAGCCCTGACCGGGACAAGGGAAGACCTAGCACAGATACGCAGTATTTT. The encoded protein is CASSPDRDKGRPSTDTQYF.

The chain is built from TRBV29-1 and TRBJ2-7; 8 positions match TRBD1. The CDR3 loop spans 12 amino acids. V shed 5 bases, J shed 7 bases, and the junction held 7 bases outside the gene matches. CDR1 is SQVTM, CDR2 ANQGSEA, per germline. Written as DNA, the CDR3 is TGCAGCGTTTTCCAGGGGGCACGAGAGCAGTACTTC. Residues: CSVFQGAREQYF.

This clone turned up a few times. At the DNA level, this CDR3 is encoded by other sequences in the same sample as well. This sequence joins TRBV4-1 and TRBJ1-2, with 8 bases matching TRBD1. The CDR3 runs to 16 residues. V lost 2 bases and J lost 5; bases outside the gene matches: 10. CDR1 and CDR2 (germline): MGHRA, YSYEKL. CDR3 nucleotide sequence: TGCGCCAGCAGCCAAACCGGCGCAGGGGGCTCATATGGCTACACCTTC. It codes for CASSQTGAGGSYGYTF.

The chain combines TRBV7-9 with TRBJ2-7; a possible D gene is TRBD2 (6 bases). The V end was cut by 1 base, the J end by 4 bases, with 20 bases between. Germline V gene lookup returns CDR1 SEHNR and CDR2 FQNEAQ (reference sequence). The CDR3 consists of 17 residues. The CDR3 region is CASSLERPGVSNYEQYF. In DNA form, the CDR3 reads TGTGCCAGCAGCTTAGAAAGGCCGGGGGTTTCCAATTACGAGCAGTACTTC.

In regard to this clone: Distinct nucleotide sequences in the sample also encode this CDR3. V and J are TRBV6-5 and TRBJ1-1; 7 bases line up with TRBD1. After removal of 6 bases from V and 4 bases from J, the junction contained 8 bases not matched to a gene. The CDR3 runs to 14 residues. Germline V lookup: CDR1 MNHEY, CDR2 SVGAGI. This chain's CDR3 is CASSLRAGGTEAFF. The CDR3 DNA follows: TGTGCCAGCAGCCTACGGGCAGGGGGCACTGAAGCTTTCTTT.

V is TRBV7-2 and J is TRBJ1-1; TRBD1 aligns across 8 bases. Germline V lookup: CDR1 SGHTA, CDR2 FQGNSA. After removal of 8 bases from V and 4 bases from J, the junction contained 9 bases not matched to a gene. The CDR3 is 14 residues long. DNA of the CDR3: TGTGCCAGCGAACCAGGGGGCGCGGGCACTGAAGCTTTCTTT. It encodes CASEPGGAGTEAFF. Looking up the rest from reference TRBV7-2 and TRBJ1-1 gives the full variable domain: GAGVSQSPSNKVTEKGKDVELRCDPISGHTALYWYRQSLGQGLEFLIYFQGNSAPDKSGLPSDRFSAERTGGSVSTLTIQRTQQEDSAVYLCASEPGGAGTEAFFGQGTRLTVV.

This clone has just one count. The CDR3 sequence is CASSLRGVNEKLFF. The DNA of the CDR3 is TGTGCCAGCAGCCTCAGGGGGGTTAATGAAAAACTGTTTTTT. This rearrangement joins TRBV13 to TRBJ1-4; 7 positions match TRBD1. After removal of 5 bases from V and 4 bases from J, the junction contained 4 bases not matched to a gene. The CDR3 is 14 residues long. The germline gives CDR1 PRHDT, CDR2 FYEKMQ (reference sequence).

V and J are TRBV15 and TRBJ1-6; TRBD1 matches 8 bases. CDR1 is LNHNV, CDR2 YYDKDF, per germline (reference sequence). V lost 1 base, J lost 10 bases, and 6 bases stayed unmatched. CDR3 length: 15 residues. CDR3 loop: CATSRVRTGLSPLHF. CDR3 bases: TGTGCCACCAGCAGAGTCCGGACAGGGTTGTCACCCCTCCACTTT. Variable domain in full (rest from reference TRBV15 and TRBJ1-6): DAMVIQNPRYQVTQFGKPVTLSCSQTLNHNVMYWYQQKSSQAPKLLFHYYDKDFNNEADTPDNFQSRRPNTSFCFLDIRSPGLGDTAMYLCATSRVRTGLSPLHFGNGTRLTVT.

This sequence joins TRBV6-5 and TRBJ2-1; D remains ambiguous. Per the germline V gene, CDR1 is MNHEY and CDR2 is SVGAGI. CDR3 length: 13 residues. Trimming took off 6 bases at V and 7 bases at J, with 13 bases between the two ends. CDR3 DNA sequence: TGTGCCAGCAGGTCCTCCTTTGAGAATGAGCAGTTCTTC. Protein product: CASRSSFENEQFF.

V is TRBV5-1 and J is TRBJ2-3; 7 nucleotides line up with TRBD1. The CDR3 consists of 14 residues. The junction had 4 bases not matched to a gene; V was cut back by 2 bases and J by 4 bases. The germline V gene has CDR1 SGHRS and CDR2 YFSETQ. CDR3 coding DNA: TGCGCCAGCAGCTTTGGACAGGACGCAGATACGCAGTATTTT. Amino acids: CASSFGQDADTQYF.

The chain employs TRBV13 and TRBJ1-4; 8 bases agree with TRBD1. Germline V gene sequence: CDR1 PRHDT, CDR2 FYEKMQ (reference sequence). CDR3 length: 15 residues. The J segment lost 4 bases and the V segment lost 3 bases, leaving 4 bases of the junction unmatched. CDR3 DNA: TGTGCCAGCAGCTTGAGGACAGGGAATAATGAAAAACTGTTTTTT. Protein sequence: CASSLRTGNNEKLFF.

The chain joins TRBV5-1 to TRBJ1-1, with TRBD1 matching over 12 bases. The V gene's germline CDR1 is SGHRS and CDR2 YFSETQ. Trimming removed 0 bases from V and 4 bases from J; junction bases left unmatched: 7. The CDR3 runs to 17 residues. CDR3 sequence (DNA): TGCGCCAGCAGCTTGGTGGGACAGGGGGCAAGAGGCACTGAAGCTTTCTTT. Translated: CASSLVGQGARGTEAFF. Full variable domain (rest looked up from reference TRBV5-1 and TRBJ1-1): KAGVTQTPRYLIKTRGQQVTLSCSPISGHRSVSWYQQTPGQGLQFLFEYFSETQRNKGNFPGRFSGRQFSNSRSEMNVSTLELGDSALYLCASSLVGQGARGTEAFFGQGTRLTVV.

Points on this clone: Sequence at one end of the junction differs from germline and may be a read error. V is TRBV30 and J is TRBJ2-5; no clear D. The CDR3 is 11 amino acids. The germline CDR1 and CDR2 sequences are GTSNPN and SVGIG (reference sequence). CDR3 in amino acids: CAWGVRETQYF. The CDR3 DNA sequence: TGTGCCTGGGGTGTCAGAGAGACCCAGTACTTC.

The chain employs TRBV25-1 and TRBJ1-5; 8 bases map to TRBD1. J was trimmed by 4 bases and V by 7 bases; bases with no gene match: 3. The CDR3 is made up of 13 amino acids. Germline V lookup: CDR1 MGHDK, CDR2 SYGVNS. The DNA of the CDR3 is TGTGCCAGCACTGGACAGGGAAATCAGCCCCAGCATTTT. This translates into CASTGQGNQPQHF.

This chain joins TRBV6-5 and TRBJ1-2; tentatively, D is TRBD1 (5 bases). V was clipped by 6 bases and J by 2 bases, with 13 bases between them. Germline CDR1 reads MNHEY; CDR2 reads SVGAGI. CDR3 length: 14 residues. CDR3 DNA: TGTGCCAGCAGAATCGACAGCCCCAACTATGGCTACACCTTC. Translating gives CASRIDSPNYGYTF.

The chain uses TRBV7-2 and TRBJ2-2, with TRBD1 as a possible D gene (6 bases). V was clipped by 5 bases and J by 4 bases, with 14 bases between them. The CDR3 covers 15 residues. Germline CDR1 and CDR2: SGHTA and FQGNSA. CDR3 in amino acids: CASSLQGMGTGELFF. The DNA of the CDR3 is TGTGCCAGCAGCCTCCAGGGGATGGGCACCGGGGAGCTGTTTTTT.

This clone has just one count. The CDR3 here is CASSLSGGQGTTGELFF. In DNA form, the CDR3 reads TGTGCCAGCAGTTTATCAGGGGGACAGGGGACGACCGGGGAGCTGTTTTTT. The chain recombines TRBV27 with TRBJ2-2, with 10 bases lining up with TRBD1. CDR1 and CDR2 (germline): MNHEY, SMNVEV (reference sequence). This CDR3 has 17 residues. With V trimmed by 0 bases and J by 5 bases, 6 bases remained unmatched.

V is TRBV6-1 and J is TRBJ2-2; 7 bases fit TRBD1. This CDR3 comprises 15 residues. CDR1 MNHNS and CDR2 SASEGT come from the germline V gene. Unmatched junction bases numbered 7, after V lost 7 bases and J lost 2 bases. CDR3: CASTLNRGNTGELFF. The CDR3, as DNA: TGTGCCAGCACATTGAACAGGGGAAACACCGGGGAGCTGTTTTTT.

This chain connects TRBV5-8 to TRBJ2-3, with 8 bases fitting TRBD2. This CDR3 contains 14 residues. CDR1 and CDR2 from the germline V gene are SGHTS and YDEGEE. Trimming cost V 5 bases and J 1 base; bases outside gene matches: 3. The CDR3 here is CASRLAGRTDTQYF. The CDR3 nucleotides read TGTGCCAGCAGATTAGCGGGGCGCACAGATACGCAGTATTTT.

This clone has ten or more counts. The chain is built from TRBV6-1 and TRBJ1-4; 7 bases align to TRBD1. This CDR3 spans 14 amino acids. Trimming took 4 bases from V and 6 from J; bases not matched to a gene: 5. From germline, CDR1 is MNHNS and CDR2 SASEGT. The CDR3 coding sequence is TGTGCCAGCAGTGTTGGGGACAGCTATGAAAAACTGTTTTTT. Translated, it gives CASSVGDSYEKLFF.

This clone showed up just a few times. The chain combines TRBV10-3 with TRBJ1-2; TRBD1 matches at 8 bases. The CDR3 runs 16 residues. V lost 4 bases, J lost 3 bases, and 10 bases stayed unmatched. Germline V gives CDR1 ENHRY, CDR2 SYGVKD. The CDR3 sequence is CAISGGGDRGDYGYTF. The CDR3 DNA reads as TGTGCCATCAGTGGGGGTGGCGACAGGGGAGACTATGGCTACACCTTC.

The V and J genes are TRBV25-1 and TRBJ1-2, with D tentatively TRBD1 (6 bases). Germline-derived CDR1 and CDR2 are MGHDK and SYGVNS. This CDR3 comprises 14 residues. Trimming took off 3 bases at V and 6 bases at J, with 14 bases between the two ends. This CDR3 reads CASSEWGQLDGYTF. The CDR3 DNA reads as TGTGCCAGCAGTGAGTGGGGGCAACTAGATGGCTACACCTTC.

Only one count was recorded for this clone. V gene TRBV10-2 combines with J gene TRBJ2-3, with D perhaps TRBD1 (6 bases). From germline, CDR1 is WSHSY and CDR2 SAAADI. Trimming shortened V by 4 bases and J by 5 bases, and 13 bases separated the two germline ends. CDR3 size: 14 residues. The CDR3: CASSGQQGLDTQYF. CDR3 nucleotide sequence: TGCGCCAGCAGTGGTCAACAGGGATTAGATACGCAGTATTTT.

The rearrangement joins TRBV7-8 to TRBJ1-5, with 7 bases aligning to TRBD1. The CDR3 has 15 residues. V lost 5 bases, J lost 4 bases, and 8 bases stayed unmatched. Germline V gene data show CDR1 as SGHVS and CDR2 as FQNEAQ. The CDR3 protein is CASSPQGYSNQPQHF. The CDR3 nucleotides read TGTGCCAGCAGCCCACAGGGGTACTCAAATCAGCCCCAGCATTTT.

In its sample, this clone was seen a few times. The chain joins TRBV12-5 to TRBJ2-3, with D tentatively TRBD2 (5 bases). CDR3 length equals 16 residues. CDR1 and CDR2 (germline): LGHNT, FRNRAP. The germline V and J ends were trimmed by 4 bases and 0 bases, with 14 bases remaining between them. CDR3 coding DNA: TGTGCTAGTGGTTCGGAGGACTGGTGGAGCACAGATACGCAGTATTTT. Residues: CASGSEDWWSTDTQYF. The entire variable domain, with the rest obtained from reference TRBV12-5 and TRBJ2-3, is as follows: DARVTQTPRHKVTEMGQEVTMRCQPILGHNTVFWYRQTMMQGLELLAYFRNRAPLDDSGMPKDRFSAEMPDATLATLKIQPSEPRDSAVYFCASGSEDWWSTDTQYFGPGTRLTVL.

The rearrangement links TRBV4-2 to TRBJ2-3; D possibly corresponds to TRBD2 (5 bases). Germline lookup yields CDR1 LGHNA and CDR2 YNFKEQ. Trimming left V 0 bases short and J 1 base short, with 17 bases between. This CDR3 is built from 18 residues. CDR3 sequence: CASSQDLTSLLGTDTQYF. CDR3 DNA: TGTGCCAGCAGCCAAGATCTCACTAGTCTCTTAGGCACAGATACGCAGTATTTT.

The chain uses TRBV6-4 and TRBJ2-2, with 10 bases identical to TRBD2. Unmatched junction bases numbered 4, after V lost 3 bases and J lost 6 bases. Germline CDR1 is MRHNA and CDR2 is SNTAGT. The CDR3 is 15 residues long. The CDR3 coding sequence is TGTGCCAGCAGTGAAGCTAGCGGGGGCTCCGGGGAGCTGTTTTTT. Amino acids: CASSEASGGSGELFF.

The rearrangement links TRBV25-1 to TRBJ2-5; D uncertain. CDR1 is MGHDK and CDR2 is SYGVNS in the germline V gene. The CDR3 consists of 10 residues. V was shortened by 6 bases and J by 5 bases, with 4 bases between the two germline ends. This chain's CDR3 is CASRRETQYF. The CDR3, as DNA: TGTGCCAGCAGACGGGAGACCCAGTACTTC.

The chain has TRBV30 and TRBJ2-1; possibly TRBD1 for D (5 bases). The CDR3 runs 11 residues. Trimming pared 3 bases from V and 10 bases from J, leaving 10 bases between. Germline V gene lookup returns CDR1 GTSNPN and CDR2 SVGIG (reference sequence). In DNA, the CDR3 is TGTGCCTGGAGGGACACCCGAGAGCAGTTCTTC. This gives the protein CAWRDTREQFF. The full variable domain, in which reference TRBV30 and TRBJ2-1 provide the parts outside the CDR3, is SQTIHQWPATLVQPVGSPLSLECTVEGTSNPNLYWYRQAAGRGLQLLFYSVGIGQISSEVPQNLSASRPQDRQFILSSKKLLLSDSGFYLCAWRDTREQFFGPGTRLTVL.

There are a few counts of this clone. The V gene is TRBV15, the J gene TRBJ2-5, with D possibly being TRBD1 (5 bases). V lost 3 bases and J lost 8, with 10 bases in between. The CDR3 runs 12 residues. The germline V gene encodes CDR1 LNHNV and CDR2 YYDKDF (reference sequence). As DNA, the CDR3 is TGTGCCACCAGCAGGGACATCGAAACCCAGTACTTC. Residues: CATSRDIETQYF.

In its sample, this clone ranks as medium-sized. J is TRBJ2-1 and V is TRBV5-4, with a possible D match to TRBD2 (6 bases). From germline, CDR1 is SGHNT and CDR2 YYREEE (reference sequence). V was shortened by 1 base and J by 7 bases, with 15 bases between the two germline ends. The CDR3 is made up of 15 amino acids. Written as DNA, the CDR3 is TGTGCCAGCAGCTTGTTATCAATTGGGAGGAATGAGCAGTTCTTC. This encodes CASSLLSIGRNEQFF.

This rearrangement joins TRBV6-1 to TRBJ1-4, with D tentatively TRBD1 (6 bases). V was pared by 1 base and J by 3 bases, with 15 bases between. Looked up from germline, CDR1 is MNHNS and CDR2 is SASEGT. The CDR3 runs to 17 residues. The DNA for the CDR3 is TGTGCCAGCAGTGAAGGGGCATCCTCAGGGGCTAATGAAAAACTGTTTTTT. It translates to CASSEGASSGANEKLFF.